This TCR beta chain was profiled in a study of blood T cell repertoires in COVID-19. The wider study: Whether acute or convalescent, the COVID-19 samples came from the United States, Italy and Spain.

The germline CDR1 and CDR2 sequences are KGHSH and LQKENI. Trimming took 8 bases from V and 13 from J; bases not matched to a gene: 20. The CDR3 contains 16 residues. This clone was recorded only once. Assay used: immunoSEQ multiplex PCR; TCRdb lists only in-frame clones, some missing. There are roughly 240,000 clones in the sample; around four fifths occur only once, and about 4.5% lies in the top ten. Specimen: peripheral blood. This clonotype was obtained from a man between 60 and 75 years old who had recovered from COVID-19. The genes are TRBV18 and TRBJ2-3; 11 bases are a match to TRBD2. The CDR3 bases are TGTGCCAGCGCCCCCTTACCTAGCGGGGGGACCGGGTTGGAGTATTTT. Protein: CASAPLPSGGTGLEYF.